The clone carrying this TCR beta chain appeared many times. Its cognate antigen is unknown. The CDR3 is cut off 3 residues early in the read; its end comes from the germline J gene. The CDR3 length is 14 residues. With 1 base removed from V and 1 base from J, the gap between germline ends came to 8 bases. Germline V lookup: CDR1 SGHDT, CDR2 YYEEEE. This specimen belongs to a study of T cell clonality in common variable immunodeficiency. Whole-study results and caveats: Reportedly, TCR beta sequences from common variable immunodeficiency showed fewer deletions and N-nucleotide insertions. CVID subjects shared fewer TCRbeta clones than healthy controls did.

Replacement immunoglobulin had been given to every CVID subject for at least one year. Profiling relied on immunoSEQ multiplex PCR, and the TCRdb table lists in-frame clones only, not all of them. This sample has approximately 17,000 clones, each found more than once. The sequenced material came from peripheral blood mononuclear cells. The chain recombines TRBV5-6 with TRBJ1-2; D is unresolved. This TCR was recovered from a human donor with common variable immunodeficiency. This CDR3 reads CASSLSGHNYGYTF. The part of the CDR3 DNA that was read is TGTGCCAGCAGCTTGTCAGGCCATAACTATGGC.